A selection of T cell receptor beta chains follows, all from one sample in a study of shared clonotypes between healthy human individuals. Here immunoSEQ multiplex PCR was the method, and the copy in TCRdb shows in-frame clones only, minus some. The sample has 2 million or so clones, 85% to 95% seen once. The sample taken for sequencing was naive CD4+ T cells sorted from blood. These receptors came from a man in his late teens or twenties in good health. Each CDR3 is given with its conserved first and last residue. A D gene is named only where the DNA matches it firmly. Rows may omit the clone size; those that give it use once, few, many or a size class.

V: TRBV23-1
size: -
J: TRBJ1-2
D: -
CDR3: CASSRGWRPGRHGYTF
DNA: TGCGCCAGCTCCCGGGGATGGCGCCCAGGCCGGCATGGCTACACCTTC

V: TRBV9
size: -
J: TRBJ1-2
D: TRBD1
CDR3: CASTLSNTGGRGYTF
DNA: TGTGCCAGCACATTATCTAACACAGGGGGCCGTGGCTACACCTTC

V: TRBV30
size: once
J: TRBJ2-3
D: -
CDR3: CAWSGGTYLTDTQYF
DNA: TGTGCCTGGAGTGGGGGGACATACTTAACAGATACGCAGTATTTT

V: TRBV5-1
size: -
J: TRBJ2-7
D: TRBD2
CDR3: CASNSGATSYEQYF
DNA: TGCGCCAGCAACAGCGGGGCGACTTCCTACGAGCAGTACTTC

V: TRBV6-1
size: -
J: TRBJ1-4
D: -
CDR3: CASSELGRGETNEKLFF
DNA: TGTGCCAGCAGTGAATTAGGGCGAGGGGAAACTAATGAAAAACTGTTTTTT

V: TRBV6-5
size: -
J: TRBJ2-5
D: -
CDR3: CASSQVGETQYF
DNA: TGTGCCAGCAGCCAGGTGGGGGAGACCCAGTACTTC

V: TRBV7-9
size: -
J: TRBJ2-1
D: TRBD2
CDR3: CASSGDDGWSGATYNEQFF
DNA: TGTGCCAGCAGCGGAGATGATGGTTGGAGCGGGGCGACCTACAATGAGCAGTTCTTC

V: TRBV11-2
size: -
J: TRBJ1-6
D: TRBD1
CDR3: CASSFLDRVGSPLHF
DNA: TGTGCCAGCAGCTTCCTCGACAGGGTGGGTTCACCCCTCCACTTT

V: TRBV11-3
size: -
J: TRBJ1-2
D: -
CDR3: CASSRKRGYTF
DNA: TGTGCCAGCAGCCGGAAGAGGGGCTACACCTTC

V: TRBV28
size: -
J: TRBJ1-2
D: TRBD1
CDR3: CASRGQGPVSTF
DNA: TGTGCCAGCAGGGGACAGGGTCCCGTGAGCACCTTC

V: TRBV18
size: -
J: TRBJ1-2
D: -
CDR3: CASSRKQAEGYTF
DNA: TGTGCCAGCTCACGGAAACAGGCGGAGGGCTACACCTTC

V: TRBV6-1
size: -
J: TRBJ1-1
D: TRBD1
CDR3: CASSDSRGREEAFF
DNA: TGTGCCAGCAGTGATTCCAGGGGGCGGGAAGAAGCTTTCTTT

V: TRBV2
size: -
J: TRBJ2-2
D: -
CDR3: CASSGGNRVTGELFF
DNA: TGTGCCAGCAGTGGAGGGAATCGGGTGACCGGGGAGCTGTTTTTT

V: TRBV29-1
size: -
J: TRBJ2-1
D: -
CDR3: CSVRAGAPQDEQFF
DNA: TGCAGCGTTCGGGCGGGGGCGCCCCAGGATGAGCAGTTCTTC

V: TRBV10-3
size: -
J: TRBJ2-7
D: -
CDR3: CAISEGLPYEQYF
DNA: TGTGCCATCAGTGAGGGATTGCCATACGAGCAGTACTTC

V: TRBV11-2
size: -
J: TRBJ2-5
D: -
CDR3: CASSLLAETQYF
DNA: TGTGCCAGCAGCTTACTGGCAGAGACCCAGTACTTC

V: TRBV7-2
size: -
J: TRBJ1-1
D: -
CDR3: CASSYRRGSGNTEAFF
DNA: TGTGCCAGCAGCTACCGCCGGGGGTCAGGAAACACTGAAGCTTTCTTT

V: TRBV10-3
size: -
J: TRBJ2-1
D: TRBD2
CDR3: CAIGASGDNEQFF
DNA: TGTGCCATCGGGGCTAGCGGAGACAATGAGCAGTTCTTC

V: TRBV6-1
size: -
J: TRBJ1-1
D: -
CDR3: CASSPTGQTEAFF
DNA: TGTGCCAGCAGTCCTACAGGGCAAACTGAAGCTTTCTTT

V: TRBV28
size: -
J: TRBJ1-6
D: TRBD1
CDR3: CASRGDRERNSPLHF
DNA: TGTGCCAGCAGGGGAGACAGGGAACGTAATTCACCCCTCCACTTT

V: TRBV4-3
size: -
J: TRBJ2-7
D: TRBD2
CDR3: CASSQVGGGRDYEQYF
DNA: TGCGCCAGCAGCCAAGTTGGGGGGGGACGCGACTACGAGCAGTACTTC

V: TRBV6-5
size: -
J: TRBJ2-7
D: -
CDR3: CASSYMAGSPYEQYF
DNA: TGTGCCAGCAGTTACATGGCAGGGTCCCCCTACGAGCAGTACTTC

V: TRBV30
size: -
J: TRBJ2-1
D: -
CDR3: CAWSPDRTKFF
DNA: TGTGCCTGGAGCCCAGACAGGACTAAGTTCTTC